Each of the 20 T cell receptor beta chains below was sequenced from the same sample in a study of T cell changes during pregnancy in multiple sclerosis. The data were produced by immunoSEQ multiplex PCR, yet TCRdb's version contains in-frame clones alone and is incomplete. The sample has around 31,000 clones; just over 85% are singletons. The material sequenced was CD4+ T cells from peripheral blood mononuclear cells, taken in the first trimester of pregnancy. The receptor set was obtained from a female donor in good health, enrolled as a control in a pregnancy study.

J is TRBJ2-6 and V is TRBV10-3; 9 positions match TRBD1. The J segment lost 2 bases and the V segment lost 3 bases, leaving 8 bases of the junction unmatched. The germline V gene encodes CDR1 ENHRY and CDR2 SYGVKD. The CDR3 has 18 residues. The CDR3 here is CAISDHGTGNAGANVLTF. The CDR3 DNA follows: TGTGCCATCAGTGACCACGGGACAGGGAATGCTGGGGCCAACGTCCTGACTTTC.

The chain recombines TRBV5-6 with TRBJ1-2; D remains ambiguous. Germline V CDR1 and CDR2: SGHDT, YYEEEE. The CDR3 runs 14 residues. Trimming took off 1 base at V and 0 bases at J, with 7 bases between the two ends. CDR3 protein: CASSLRGTNYGYTF. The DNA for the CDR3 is TGTGCCAGCAGCTTGCGGGGTACTAACTATGGCTACACCTTC.

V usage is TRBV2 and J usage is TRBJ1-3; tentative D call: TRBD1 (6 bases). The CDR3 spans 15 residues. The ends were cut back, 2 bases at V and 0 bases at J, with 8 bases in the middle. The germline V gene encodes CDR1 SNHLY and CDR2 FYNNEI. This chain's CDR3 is CASSENRASGNTIYF. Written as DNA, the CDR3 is TGTGCCAGCAGTGAAAACAGGGCCTCTGGAAACACCATATATTTT.

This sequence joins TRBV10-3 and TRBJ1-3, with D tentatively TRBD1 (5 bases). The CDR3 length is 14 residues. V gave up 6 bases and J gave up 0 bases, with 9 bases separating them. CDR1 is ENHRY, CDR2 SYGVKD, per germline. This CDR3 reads CAIRPDNSGNTIYF. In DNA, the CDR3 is TGTGCCATCAGACCGGACAACTCTGGAAACACCATATATTTT.

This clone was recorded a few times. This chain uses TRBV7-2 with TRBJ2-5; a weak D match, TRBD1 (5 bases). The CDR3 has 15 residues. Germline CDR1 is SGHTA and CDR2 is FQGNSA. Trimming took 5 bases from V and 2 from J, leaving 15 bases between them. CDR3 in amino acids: CASSLGVQPQETQYF. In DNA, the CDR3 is TGTGCCAGCAGCCTAGGGGTACAGCCACAAGAGACCCAGTACTTC.

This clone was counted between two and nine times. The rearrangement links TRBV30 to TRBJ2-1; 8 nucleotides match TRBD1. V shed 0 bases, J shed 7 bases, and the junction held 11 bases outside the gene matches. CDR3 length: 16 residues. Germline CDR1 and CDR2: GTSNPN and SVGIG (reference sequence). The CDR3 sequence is CAWSVRGLDTFNEQFF. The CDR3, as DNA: TGTGCCTGGAGTGTCAGGGGGCTCGACACGTTTAATGAGCAGTTCTTC. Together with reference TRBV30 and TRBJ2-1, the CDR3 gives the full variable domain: SQTIHQWPATLVQPVGSPLSLECTVEGTSNPNLYWYRQAAGRGLQLLFYSVGIGQISSEVPQNLSASRPQDRQFILSSKKLLLSDSGFYLCAWSVRGLDTFNEQFFGPGTRLTVL.

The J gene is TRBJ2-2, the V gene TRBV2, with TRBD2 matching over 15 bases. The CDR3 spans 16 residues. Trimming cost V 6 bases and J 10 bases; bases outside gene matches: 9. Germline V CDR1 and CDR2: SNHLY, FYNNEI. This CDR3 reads CASSPRRTSGGAELFF. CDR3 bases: TGTGCCAGCAGCCCCAGGAGGACTAGCGGGGGGGCGGAGCTGTTTTTT.

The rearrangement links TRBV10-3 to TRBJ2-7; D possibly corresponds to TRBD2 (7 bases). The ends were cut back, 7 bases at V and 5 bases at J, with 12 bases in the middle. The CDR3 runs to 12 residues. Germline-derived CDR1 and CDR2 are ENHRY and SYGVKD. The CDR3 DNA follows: TGTGCCATCAATCGGGGGGCGGACGAGCAGTACTTC. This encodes CAINRGADEQYF.

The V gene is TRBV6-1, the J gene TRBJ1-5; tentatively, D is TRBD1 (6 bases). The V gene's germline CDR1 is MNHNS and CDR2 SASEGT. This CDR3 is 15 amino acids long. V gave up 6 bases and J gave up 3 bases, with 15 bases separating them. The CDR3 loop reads CASSRGSGANQPQHF. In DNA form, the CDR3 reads TGTGCCAGCAGCCGAGGCTCAGGGGCCAATCAGCCCCAGCATTTT.

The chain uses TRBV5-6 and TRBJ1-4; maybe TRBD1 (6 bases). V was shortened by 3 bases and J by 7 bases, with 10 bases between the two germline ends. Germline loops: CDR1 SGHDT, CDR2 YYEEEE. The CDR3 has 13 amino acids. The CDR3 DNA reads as TGTGCCAGCAGCTCCGGGACATCTGAAAAACTGTTTTTT. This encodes CASSSGTSEKLFF.

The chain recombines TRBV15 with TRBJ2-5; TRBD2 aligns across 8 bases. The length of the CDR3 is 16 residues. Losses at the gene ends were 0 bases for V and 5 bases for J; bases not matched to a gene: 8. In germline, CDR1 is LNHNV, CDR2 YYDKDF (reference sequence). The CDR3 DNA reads TGTGCCACCAGCAGAGAAGGGACTAGGATTGTGGAGACCCAGTACTTC. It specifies CATSREGTRIVETQYF.

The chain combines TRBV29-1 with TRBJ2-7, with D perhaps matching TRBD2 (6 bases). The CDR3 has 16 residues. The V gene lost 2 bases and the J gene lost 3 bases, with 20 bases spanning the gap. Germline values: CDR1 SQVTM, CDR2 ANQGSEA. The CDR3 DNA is TGCAGCGTTGAACCGACTAGAGATGGGCCACACTACGAGCAGTACTTC. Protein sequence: CSVEPTRDGPHYEQYF.

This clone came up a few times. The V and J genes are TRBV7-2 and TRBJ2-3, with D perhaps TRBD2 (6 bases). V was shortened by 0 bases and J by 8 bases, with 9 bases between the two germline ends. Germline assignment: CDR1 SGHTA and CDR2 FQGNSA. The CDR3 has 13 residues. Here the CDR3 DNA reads TGTGCCAGCAGCTTAGCGGGGGGAGGTACGCAGTATTTT. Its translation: CASSLAGGGTQYF.

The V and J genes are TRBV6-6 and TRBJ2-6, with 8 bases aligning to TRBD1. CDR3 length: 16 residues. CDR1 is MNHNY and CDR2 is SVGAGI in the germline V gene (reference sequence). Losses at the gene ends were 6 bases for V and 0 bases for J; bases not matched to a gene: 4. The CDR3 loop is CASSRDRLSGANVLTF. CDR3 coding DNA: TGTGCCAGCAGCCGGGACAGGCTCTCTGGGGCCAACGTCCTGACTTTC.

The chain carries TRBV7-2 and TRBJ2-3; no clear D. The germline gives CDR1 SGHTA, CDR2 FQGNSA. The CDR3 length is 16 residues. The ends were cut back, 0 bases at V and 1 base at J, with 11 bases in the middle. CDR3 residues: CASSLARSTRTDTQYF. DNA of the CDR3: TGTGCCAGCAGCTTAGCGAGGTCCACCCGCACAGATACGCAGTATTTT.

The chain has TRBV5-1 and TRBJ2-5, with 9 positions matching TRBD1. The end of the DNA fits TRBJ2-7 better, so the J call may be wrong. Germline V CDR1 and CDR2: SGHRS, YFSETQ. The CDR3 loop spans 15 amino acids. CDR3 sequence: CASSQLGTGPYEQYF. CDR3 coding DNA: TGCGCCAGCAGCCAACTCGGGACAGGGCCCTACGAGCAGTACTTC.

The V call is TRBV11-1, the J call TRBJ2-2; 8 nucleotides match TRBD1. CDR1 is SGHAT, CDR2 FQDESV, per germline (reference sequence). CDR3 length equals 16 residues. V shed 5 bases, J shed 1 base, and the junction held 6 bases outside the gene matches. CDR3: CASSVRGRRNTGELFF. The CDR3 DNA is TGTGCCAGCAGCGTCAGGGGGCGAAGGAACACCGGGGAGCTGTTTTTT.

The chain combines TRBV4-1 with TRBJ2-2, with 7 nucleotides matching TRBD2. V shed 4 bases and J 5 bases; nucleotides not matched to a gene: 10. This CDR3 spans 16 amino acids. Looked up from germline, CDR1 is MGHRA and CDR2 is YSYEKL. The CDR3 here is CASSRTSAGETGELFF. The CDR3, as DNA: TGCGCCAGCAGCCGCACTAGCGCGGGAGAGACCGGGGAGCTGTTTTTT.

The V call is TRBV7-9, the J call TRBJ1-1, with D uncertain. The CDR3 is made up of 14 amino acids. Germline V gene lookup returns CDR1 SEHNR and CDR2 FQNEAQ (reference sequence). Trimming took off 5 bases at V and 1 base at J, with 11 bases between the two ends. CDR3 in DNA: TGTGCCAGCAGCCTCGTTCCGGGGAACACTGAAGCTTTCTTT. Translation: CASSLVPGNTEAFF. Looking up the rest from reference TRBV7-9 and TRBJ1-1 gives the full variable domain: DTGVSQNPRHKITKRGQNVTFRCDPISEHNRLYWYRQTLGQGPEFLTYFQNEAQLEKSRLLSDRFSAERPKGSFSTLEIQRTEQGDSAMYLCASSLVPGNTEAFFGQGTRLTVV.

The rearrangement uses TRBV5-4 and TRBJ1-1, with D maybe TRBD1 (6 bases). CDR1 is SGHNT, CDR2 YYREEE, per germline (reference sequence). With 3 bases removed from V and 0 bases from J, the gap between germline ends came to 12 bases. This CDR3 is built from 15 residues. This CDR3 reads CASSSPRGLNTEAFF. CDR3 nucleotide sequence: TGTGCCAGCAGCTCGCCCAGGGGCTTGAACACTGAAGCTTTCTTT.